One and the same sample provided the 13 T cell receptor beta chains below, sequenced in a study of OX40 agonist ivuxolimab in advanced cancers. TCRdb keeps only in-frame clones here, not all; method: immunoSEQ multiplex PCR. The data contain approximately 52,000 clones, approximately 84% of them singletons. The source material was CD4+ or CD8+ T cells sorted from blood, sampled in a trial of the OX40 agonist ivuxolimab. The receptors derive from an adult with an advanced solid tumor such as melanoma, head and neck, liver or kidney cancer.

The chain uses TRBV6-6 and TRBJ2-5, with 7 bases fitting TRBD2. V lost 5 bases, J lost 5 bases, and 2 bases stayed unmatched. The germline V gene has CDR1 MNHNY and CDR2 SVGAGI (reference sequence). The CDR3 sequence is 12 residues long. The CDR3 loop is CASSIGGETQYF. Here the CDR3 DNA reads TGTGCCAGCAGTATCGGGGGGGAGACCCAGTACTTC.

This clone was observed a few times. V and J are TRBV7-3 and TRBJ2-7; 9 positions match TRBD1. Germline CDR1 and CDR2: SGHTA and FQGTGA. There are 16 residues in the CDR3. The V segment lost 1 base and the J segment 3 bases; nucleotides outside the gene matches: 7. The CDR3 sequence is CASSLSGTGTYYEQYF. CDR3 nucleotides: TGTGCCAGCAGCTTAAGTGGGACAGGGACATACTACGAGCAGTACTTC.

This chain uses TRBV27 with TRBJ1-6, with D possibly being TRBD1 (6 bases). Germline CDR1 MNHEY, CDR2 SMNVEV (reference sequence). The CDR3 length is 16 residues. V lost 3 bases to trimming and J lost 10 bases, with 19 bases between them. Here the CDR3 DNA reads TGTGCCAGCAGTTTCTACGGCGGGGGGGCTGGGTCACCCCTCCACTTT. It codes for CASSFYGGGAGSPLHF.

The V and J genes are TRBV11-2 and TRBJ2-2; the match to TRBD2 covers 7 bases. There are 15 residues in the CDR3. The V gene end was trimmed by 5 bases and the J gene end by 4 bases; junction bases not matched to a gene: 7. Germline values: CDR1 SGHAT, CDR2 FQNNGV. The CDR3 spells CASSRLADGTGELFF. The CDR3, as DNA: TGTGCCAGCAGCAGACTAGCCGACGGCACCGGGGAGCTGTTTTTT.

The rearrangement joins TRBV14 to TRBJ2-7; D not resolved. The CDR3 has 13 amino acids. The V and J ends lost 1 base and 5 bases respectively, with 9 bases between them. Germline values: CDR1 SGHDN, CDR2 FVKESK. CDR3 loop: CASSQVRGHEQYF. The CDR3 DNA reads TGTGCCAGCAGCCAAGTTCGCGGCCACGAGCAGTACTTC.

The rearrangement uses TRBV30 and TRBJ1-6; D is uncertain. The germline CDR1 and CDR2 sequences are GTSNPN and SVGIG (reference sequence). With 2 bases removed from V and 10 bases from J, the gap between germline ends came to 12 bases. The CDR3 consists of 13 residues. The CDR3 nucleotides are TGTGCCTGGAGTCCGAACAGTGGGTCACCCCTCCACTTT. The encoded protein is CAWSPNSGSPLHF. The full variable domain, rest sourced from reference TRBV30 and TRBJ1-6, is SQTIHQWPATLVQPVGSPLSLECTVEGTSNPNLYWYRQAAGRGLQLLFYSVGIGQISSEVPQNLSASRPQDRQFILSSKKLLLSDSGFYLCAWSPNSGSPLHFGNGTRLTVT.

CDR3 nucleotides: TGCGCCAGCAGCCAAGCCCGGGGGAGCGGGGGTAGATCCTACGAGCAGTACTTC. Encoded protein: CASSQARGSGGRSYEQYF. The V gene is TRBV4-3, the J gene TRBJ2-5; 8 bases are a match to TRBD2. The J call may not be correct, given that the DNA end is closer to TRBJ2-7. CDR3 length: 18 amino acids. Per the germline V gene, CDR1 is LGHNA and CDR2 is YSLEER.

This chain joins TRBV5-6 and TRBJ2-2; 8 bases are shared with TRBD2. The CDR3 contains 14 residues. Germline CDR1 is SGHDT and CDR2 is YYEEEE. V was clipped by 1 base and J by 6 bases; unmatched bases: 2. CDR3 nucleotides: TGTGCCAGCAGCTTGAGCGGGGGTCCCGGGGAGCTGTTTTTT. It is translated as CASSLSGGPGELFF.

The V call is TRBV7-3, the J call TRBJ2-2; D may be TRBD2 (5 bases). Germline V gene lookup returns CDR1 SGHTA and CDR2 FQGTGA. The V end lost 5 bases, the J end lost 5 bases, and 15 bases lay between the germline ends. The CDR3 length is 15 residues. This chain's CDR3 is CASSPLARSTGELFF. CDR3 bases: TGTGCCAGCAGCCCTCTAGCCCGGTCGACCGGGGAGCTGTTTTTT. The whole variable domain, remainder taken from reference TRBV7-3 and TRBJ2-2, is GAGVSQTPSNKVTEKGKYVELRCDPISGHTALYWYRQSLGQGPEFLIYFQGTGAADDSGLPNDRFFAVRPEGSVSTLKIQRTERGDSAVYLCASSPLARSTGELFFGEGSRLTVL.

The chain joins TRBV5-1 to TRBJ2-5; 7 bases match TRBD2. Germline CDR1 SGHRS, CDR2 YFSETQ. V lost 0 bases, J lost 10 bases, and 3 bases stayed unmatched. The CDR3 sequence is 12 residues long. The CDR3 DNA sequence: TGCGCCAGCAGCTTGGGCGGGGAGGGCCAGTACTTC. This sequence encodes CASSLGGEGQYF.

The chain carries TRBV5-1 and TRBJ2-1; D may match TRBD1 or TRBD2 (6 bases each). Trimming left V 4 bases short and J 9 bases short, with 17 bases between. CDR3 length equals 14 residues. The germline gives CDR1 SGHRS, CDR2 YFSETQ. CDR3 sequence: CASSEAGEVGEQFF. The CDR3 bases are TGCGCCAGCAGCGAAGCAGGGGAGGTCGGTGAGCAGTTCTTC. The whole variable domain, remainder taken from reference TRBV5-1 and TRBJ2-1, is KAGVTQTPRYLIKTRGQQVTLSCSPISGHRSVSWYQQTPGQGLQFLFEYFSETQRNKGNFPGRFSGRQFSNSRSEMNVSTLELGDSALYLCASSEAGEVGEQFFGPGTRLTVL.

The chain uses TRBV11-2 and TRBJ2-2; 8 nucleotides match TRBD1. Trimming removed 4 bases from V and 5 bases from J; junction bases left unmatched: 3. The CDR3 is 14 residues long. Germline V CDR1 and CDR2: SGHAT, FQNNGV. The CDR3 protein is CASSSQGATGELFF. CDR3 in DNA: TGTGCCAGCAGCTCTCAGGGGGCTACCGGGGAGCTGTTTTTT.

V and J are TRBV10-2 and TRBJ2-1; 11 nucleotides match TRBD2. The CDR3 is made up of 16 amino acids. Trimming cost V 4 bases and J 9 bases; bases outside gene matches: 11. Germline CDR1 and CDR2: WSHSY and SAAADI. Here the CDR3 reads CASSVGNSGGAGEQFF. CDR3 sequence (DNA): TGCGCCAGCAGTGTAGGGAATAGCGGGGGGGCAGGTGAGCAGTTCTTC.